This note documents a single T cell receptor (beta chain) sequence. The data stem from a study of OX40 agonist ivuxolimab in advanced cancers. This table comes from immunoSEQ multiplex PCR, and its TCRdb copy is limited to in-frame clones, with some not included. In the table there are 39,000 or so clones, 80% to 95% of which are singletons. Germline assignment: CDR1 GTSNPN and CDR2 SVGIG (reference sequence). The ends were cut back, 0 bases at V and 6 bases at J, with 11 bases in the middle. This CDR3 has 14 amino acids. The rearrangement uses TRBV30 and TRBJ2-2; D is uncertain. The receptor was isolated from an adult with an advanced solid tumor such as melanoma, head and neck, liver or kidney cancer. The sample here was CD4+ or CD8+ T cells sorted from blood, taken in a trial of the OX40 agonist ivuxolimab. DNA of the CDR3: TGTGCCTGGAGTGTTATGAGGTCAGCCGGGGAGCTGTTTTTT. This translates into CAWSVMRSAGELFF. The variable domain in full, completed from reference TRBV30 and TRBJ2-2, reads SQTIHQWPATLVQPVGSPLSLECTVEGTSNPNLYWYRQAAGRGLQLLFYSVGIGQISSEVPQNLSASRPQDRQFILSSKKLLLSDSGFYLCAWSVMRSAGELFFGEGSRLTVL.